The sample holds a few counts of the clone carrying this T cell receptor (beta chain). Germline V lookup: CDR1 ENHRY, CDR2 SYGVKD. The CDR3 spans 15 residues. The J segment lost 4 bases and the V segment lost 3 bases, leaving 8 bases of the junction unmatched. Unique molecular identifiers were incorporated when the TCRbeta library was constructed. TCRdb re-called the PCR reads with MiXCR, one entry per CDR3 protein. The sample has a few hundred thousand distinct CDR3 sequences; approximately 9.7% are singletons. This entry belongs to a study of T-cell reconstitution after alpha-beta-depleted transplantation in children.

The rearrangement uses TRBV10-3 and TRBJ1-1; 7 nucleotides agree with TRBD1. Sequencing used PBMCs from the stem cell graft donor, obtained from the stem cell graft. This TCR was sampled from a human donor who donated a stem cell graft to a child with SCID. The CDR3 reads CAISDPQYRGTEAFF. The DNA of the CDR3 is TGTGCCATCAGTGATCCCCAATACAGGGGCACTGAAGCTTTCTTT.